Following are 29 T cell receptor beta chains from one sample sequenced in a study of beta chain features in type 1 diabetes. Findings and caveats of the study: All four CD4+ subsets of Type 1 diabetes patients contained TCRB CDR3s that were moderately but significantly shorter.

Their cognate antigens are unknown. Sequenced material consisted of expressed TCRB transcripts (all of the isolated RNA was reverse transcribed). Clones were sequenced by immunoSEQ multiplex PCR, and TCRdb holds only the in-frame ones, with some missing. The sample records about 230,000 clones, around 16% being singletons. Input material: naive CD4+ T cells from blood. The receptors derive from a man aged 25 to 40 with type 1 diabetes.

This clone showed up just a few times. V is TRBV30 and J is TRBJ1-2; 7 bases are shared with TRBD1. The CDR3 is 14 amino acids. Germline assignment: CDR1 GTSNPN and CDR2 SVGIG (reference sequence). V lost 0 bases and J lost 4; bases outside the gene matches: 5. CDR3 nucleotides: TGTGCCTGGAGTGTGGCAGGGGGAAGCTATGGCTACACCTTC. Residues: CAWSVAGGSYGYTF.

This clone has just a few counts. CDR3 sequence (DNA): TGCAGTGCTAGAGATCCCTACGAGCAGTACTTC. Protein sequence: CSARDPYEQYF. This rearrangement joins TRBV20-1 to TRBJ2-7; D not resolved. CDR3 size: 11 residues. CDR1 is DFQATT and CDR2 is SNEGSKA in the germline V gene (reference sequence). Trimming removed 0 bases from V and 2 bases from J, with 2 bases in between.

This clone was counted a few times. This sequence joins TRBV25-1 and TRBJ2-7; the D is unclear. The V end lost 0 bases, the J end lost 4 bases, and 13 bases lay between the germline ends. The CDR3 totals 15 residues. Germline-derived CDR1 and CDR2 are MGHDK and SYGVNS. CDR3 loop: CASSEYGAVLYEQYF. Written as DNA, the CDR3 is TGTGCCAGCAGTGAATATGGAGCTGTCCTATACGAGCAGTACTTC.

This clone was observed a few times. The chain has TRBV6-6 and TRBJ1-1; D possibly corresponds to TRBD1 (5 bases). The V end was cut by 5 bases, the J end by 1 base, with 17 bases between. Germline CDR1 MNHNY, CDR2 SVGAGI (reference sequence). The CDR3 totals 16 residues. This CDR3 reads CASSPGTAKRNTEAFF. In DNA form, the CDR3 reads TGTGCCAGCAGTCCAGGGACGGCGAAGAGGAACACTGAAGCTTTCTTT.

This chain joins TRBV13 and TRBJ2-3; 7 bases are shared with TRBD1. V gave up 0 bases and J gave up 0 bases; unmatched junction bases: 3. There are 16 residues in the CDR3. Germline V gene data show CDR1 as PRHDT and CDR2 as FYEKMQ (reference sequence). CDR3 nucleotide sequence: TGTGCCAGCAGCTTAGGAGGGACAGCTAGCACAGATACGCAGTATTTT. This translates into CASSLGGTASTDTQYF.

There are a few counts of this clone. The chain joins TRBV4-1 to TRBJ2-7; D is unresolved. V dropped 0 bases and J dropped 2 bases, with 11 bases sitting between them. The CDR3 length is 15 residues. Germline V gives CDR1 MGHRA, CDR2 YSYEKL. The CDR3 sequence is CASSQDWRRAYEQYF. In DNA form, the CDR3 reads TGCGCCAGCAGCCAAGATTGGCGACGGGCCTACGAGCAGTACTTC.

The CDR3 sequence: CSAQSRAGREEQFF. The CDR3 nucleotides read TGCAGCGCCCAGAGTAGGGCGGGACGAGAAGAGCAGTTCTTC. V is TRBV29-1 and J is TRBJ2-1; a possible D gene is TRBD2 (6 bases). Trimming pared 7 bases from V and 10 bases from J, leaving 23 bases between. The length of the CDR3 is 14 residues. The germline CDR1 and CDR2 sequences are SQVTM and ANQGSEA.

This clone was counted a few times. This rearrangement joins TRBV29-1 to TRBJ1-4, with TRBD1 matching 9 bases. Per the germline V gene, CDR1 is SQVTM and CDR2 is ANQGSEA. After removal of 8 bases from V and 7 bases from J, the junction contained 14 bases not matched to a gene. The CDR3 contains 15 residues. In nucleotides, the CDR3 is TGCAGCTCAACCGGGACAGGGCAAGAGGGTGAAAAACTGTTTTTT. It encodes CSSTGTGQEGEKLFF.

This clone has just a few counts. The rearrangement links TRBV5-1 to TRBJ1-1; D not certain. The CDR3 length is 17 residues. Germline V gives CDR1 SGHRS, CDR2 YFSETQ. With 1 base removed from V and 1 base from J, the gap between germline ends came to 17 bases. The CDR3 DNA reads TGCGCCAGCAGCTTGAAGGCAGGCGGTAGGCAGAACACTGAAGCTTTCTTT. This codes for CASSLKAGGRQNTEAFF.

This clone was seen a few times. V is TRBV30 and J is TRBJ1-3; D is uncertain. V lost 5 bases to trimming and J lost 8 bases, with 13 bases between them. Looked up from germline, CDR1 is GTSNPN and CDR2 is SVGIG (reference sequence). CDR3 length: 12 residues. CDR3 region: CAWGGGRDTIYF. The CDR3 nucleotides are TGTGCCTGGGGAGGTGGTCGGGACACCATATATTTT. Complete variable domain (other parts from reference TRBV30 and TRBJ1-3): SQTIHQWPATLVQPVGSPLSLECTVEGTSNPNLYWYRQAAGRGLQLLFYSVGIGQISSEVPQNLSASRPQDRQFILSSKKLLLSDSGFYLCAWGGGRDTIYFGEGSWLTVV.

The chain carries TRBV15 and TRBJ1-2, with D unresolved. Trimming left V 6 bases short and J 4 bases short, with 21 bases between. CDR1 is LNHNV and CDR2 is YYDKDF in the germline V gene (reference sequence). CDR3 length equals 16 residues. The CDR3 DNA follows: TGTGCCACCAGGTCAACGACGGCCGCTGTAATCTATGGCTACACCTTC. Translating gives CATRSTTAAVIYGYTF.

The chain carries TRBV28 and TRBJ2-7; tentative D call: TRBD1 (5 bases). CDR1 is MDHEN, CDR2 SYDVKM, per germline. This CDR3 region has 13 residues. The V end lost 7 bases, the J end lost 0 bases, and 10 bases lay between the germline ends. In nucleotides, the CDR3 is TGTGCCAGCACTGCGACAGCCTCCTACGAGCAGTACTTC. Translation: CASTATASYEQYF. The full variable domain, completed using reference TRBV28 and TRBJ2-7, is DVKVTQSSRYLVKRTGEKVFLECVQDMDHENMFWYRQDPGLGLRLIYFSYDVKMKEKGDIPEGYSVSREKKERFSLILESASTNQTSMYLCASTATASYEQYFGPGTRLTVT.

This clone was picked up a small number of times. The genes are TRBV18 and TRBJ2-1; TRBD1 or TRBD2 may be the D gene (5 bases each). Germline CDR1 and CDR2: KGHSH and LQKENI. The CDR3 consists of 16 residues. Trimming took off 3 bases at V and 4 bases at J, with 16 bases between the two ends. The CDR3 sequence is CASSPSWDPTYNEQFF. CDR3 bases: TGTGCCAGCTCACCCTCGTGGGACCCAACATACAATGAGCAGTTCTTC.

A few counts support this clone. This rearrangement joins TRBV5-4 to TRBJ2-7; D is ambiguous. The CDR3 runs 15 residues. In germline, CDR1 is SGHNT, CDR2 YYREEE (reference sequence). V shed 4 bases and J shed 3 bases, with 17 bases lying between them. CDR3 sequence reads: CASSPESYGVYEQYF. The CDR3, as DNA: TGTGCCAGCAGCCCGGAATCCTATGGGGTCTACGAGCAGTACTTC.

V usage is TRBV29-1 and J usage is TRBJ1-2, with 9 bases lining up with TRBD1. In germline, CDR1 is SQVTM, CDR2 ANQGSEA. Losses at the gene ends were 4 bases for V and 4 bases for J; bases not matched to a gene: 7. The CDR3 is made up of 14 amino acids. The CDR3 DNA follows: TGCAGCGTTGCGACAGGGGGATTTTCCTATGGCTACACCTTC. It encodes CSVATGGFSYGYTF. Variable domain in full (rest from reference TRBV29-1 and TRBJ1-2): SAVISQKPSRDICQRGTSLTIQCQVDSQVTMMFWYRQQPGQSLTLIATANQGSEATYESGFVIDKFPISRPNLTFSTLTVSNMSPEDSSIYLCSVATGGFSYGYTFGSGTRLTVV.

The chain combines TRBV5-7 with TRBJ1-1, with D tentatively TRBD1 (6 bases). TRBV5-7 is recorded as an ORF, its role being uncertain. V lost 4 bases to trimming and J lost 1 base, with 26 bases between them. This CDR3 region has 19 residues. The CDR3 DNA reads as TGTGCCAGCAGCCTACCCAGAGGGGACAAGACTAAATCGAACACTGAAGCTTTCTTT. It specifies CASSLPRGDKTKSNTEAFF.

This rearrangement joins TRBV30 to TRBJ1-5; possibly TRBD1 for D (5 bases). Trimming pared 1 base from V and 6 bases from J, leaving 10 bases between. Germline CDR1 is GTSNPN and CDR2 is SVGIG (reference sequence). CDR3 size: 13 residues. CDR3 amino acids: CAWSGAGLQPQHF. The DNA for the CDR3 is TGTGCCTGGAGTGGGGCAGGGCTTCAGCCCCAGCATTTT.

This clone was detected a few times. This chain links TRBV7-9 with TRBJ2-3, with D uncertain. The CDR3 runs 14 residues. Looked up from germline, CDR1 is SEHNR and CDR2 is FQNEAQ (reference sequence). V shed 3 bases and J shed 1 base, with 8 bases lying between them. Here the CDR3 reads CASSFRQRTDTQYF. The CDR3 bases are TGTGCCAGCAGCTTCCGGCAGCGCACAGATACGCAGTATTTT.

J is TRBJ2-7 and V is TRBV28; no reliable D call. The ends were cut back, 5 bases at V and 3 bases at J, with 5 bases in the middle. Germline values: CDR1 MDHEN, CDR2 SYDVKM. The CDR3 contains 11 residues. The CDR3 sequence is CASSVGYEQYF. CDR3 bases: TGTGCCAGCAGTGTGGGCTACGAGCAGTACTTC.

In this sample, this clone turned up a few times. The chain employs TRBV29-1 and TRBJ2-3, with D possibly being TRBD2 (6 bases). In germline, CDR1 is SQVTM, CDR2 ANQGSEA. This CDR3 is built from 16 residues. Trimming took 2 bases from V and 2 from J, leaving 17 bases between them. The CDR3 nucleotides read TGCAGCGTTGAATCCGCCGGAGGGTTTATCACAGATACGCAGTATTTT. Protein sequence: CSVESAGGFITDTQYF.

This clone was counted a few times. The chain joins TRBV29-1 to TRBJ2-1; 13 bases align to TRBD2. The ends lost 5 bases at V and 8 bases at J; junction bases unmatched: 6. This CDR3 spans 14 amino acids. Germline V lookup: CDR1 SQVTM, CDR2 ANQGSEA. CDR3 nucleotide sequence: TGCAGCGTTCGTACTAGCGGGAGGGCGGATGAGCAGTTCTTC. Translation gives CSVRTSGRADEQFF.

V gene TRBV28 combines with J gene TRBJ1-1; 8 bases fit TRBD1. Trimming removed 6 bases from V and 5 bases from J; junction bases left unmatched: 8. The CDR3 has 14 amino acids. Per the germline V gene, CDR1 is MDHEN and CDR2 is SYDVKM. In DNA form, the CDR3 reads TGTGCCAGCAGGGGAACAGGGGGTAGGACTGAAGCTTTCTTT. Translating gives CASRGTGGRTEAFF.

The genes are TRBV5-1 and TRBJ2-7; 10 bases map to TRBD2. Germline lookup yields CDR1 SGHRS and CDR2 YFSETQ. V trimming: 0 bases; J trimming: 4 bases; junction bases outside the gene matches: 4. The CDR3 contains 15 residues. The CDR3: CASSLVSSGRYEQYF. As DNA, the CDR3 is TGCGCCAGCAGCTTGGTTTCTAGCGGGAGATACGAGCAGTACTTC.

This clone was counted only a few times. This rearrangement joins TRBV27 to TRBJ2-3; D possibly uses TRBD1 or TRBD2 (6 bases each). Germline CDR1 reads MNHEY; CDR2 reads SMNVEV (reference sequence). The CDR3 has 15 amino acids. V was cut by 2 bases and J by 4 bases, with 13 bases left in between. For the CDR3, the DNA is TGTGCCAGCAGTTTAGGGGGGCGTGTGTCAGATACGCAGTATTTT. It encodes CASSLGGRVSDTQYF.

This clone was seen only a few times. This chain joins TRBV7-9 and TRBJ2-1; D uncertain. CDR3 length: 10 amino acids. Trimming removed 4 bases from V and 6 bases from J, with 1 base in between. The germline V gene encodes CDR1 SEHNR and CDR2 FQNEAQ (reference sequence). In DNA form, the CDR3 reads TGTGCCAGCAGCTCCAATGAGCAGTTCTTC. It yields the protein CASSSNEQFF.

This clone was seen a handful of times. The chain couples TRBV6-6 to TRBJ2-3; D gene ambiguous. This CDR3 has 13 residues. Germline CDR1 reads MNHNY; CDR2 reads SVGAGI (reference sequence). V was shortened by 4 bases and J by 3 bases, with 8 bases between the two germline ends. The CDR3 loop is CASSLRVTDTQYF. In DNA form, the CDR3 reads TGTGCCAGCAGTTTACGGGTTACAGATACGCAGTATTTT.

A few counts support this clone. This chain uses TRBV27 with TRBJ2-1; 9 nucleotides align to TRBD1. CDR1 and CDR2 (germline): MNHEY, SMNVEV (reference sequence). The V segment lost 6 bases and the J segment 4 bases; nucleotides outside the gene matches: 4. There are 14 residues in the CDR3. Written as DNA, the CDR3 is TGTGCCAGCAGACGGACAGGGGTATACAATGAGCAGTTCTTC. Its protein is CASRRTGVYNEQFF.

This chain links TRBV28 with TRBJ1-5; D is uncertain. This CDR3 has 13 amino acids. The V gene's germline CDR1 is MDHEN and CDR2 SYDVKM. Trimming cost V 5 bases and J 7 bases, with 12 bases left between them. CDR3 sequence: CASSGRGWQPQHF. The CDR3 DNA sequence: TGTGCCAGCAGTGGCCGCGGGTGGCAGCCCCAGCATTTT. The variable domain in full, with the rest retrieved from reference TRBV28 and TRBJ1-5, is DVKVTQSSRYLVKRTGEKVFLECVQDMDHENMFWYRQDPGLGLRLIYFSYDVKMKEKGDIPEGYSVSREKKERFSLILESASTNQTSMYLCASSGRGWQPQHFGDGTRLSIL.

This clone was found a few times. The rearrangement uses TRBV14 and TRBJ1-1; D ambiguous. The CDR3 runs 14 residues. Germline V gene lookup returns CDR1 SGHDN and CDR2 FVKESK. V lost 1 base, J lost 11 bases, and 17 bases lay in between. The CDR3 loop reads CASSQVNSGVSAFF. CDR3 nucleotides: TGTGCCAGCAGCCAAGTTAACTCCGGGGTGTCGGCTTTCTTT. Full variable domain (remainder filled in from reference TRBV14 and TRBJ1-1): EAGVTQFPSHSVIEKGQTVTLRCDPISGHDNLYWYRRVMGKEIKFLLHFVKESKQDESGMPNNRFLAERTGGTYSTLKVQPAELEDSGVYFCASSQVNSGVSAFFGQGTRLTVV.